Following are 32 T cell receptor beta chains from one sample sequenced in a study of blood T cell repertoires in COVID-19. Generated by immunoSEQ multiplex PCR, the TCRdb table keeps only in-frame clones and is missing some. The table includes about 65,000 clones, 82% detected once. The sequenced sample consisted of peripheral blood. The origin of the receptors is a human donor in a cohort sampled during active COVID-19.

The J gene is TRBJ2-6, the V gene TRBV7-3; the D is unclear. The ends were cut back, 5 bases at V and 0 bases at J, with 11 bases in the middle. The CDR3 sequence is 16 residues long. CDR1 and CDR2 (germline): SGHTA, FQGTGA. The CDR3 loop is CASSPARYSGANVLTF. DNA for the CDR3: TGTGCCAGCAGCCCCGCGAGGTACTCTGGGGCCAACGTCCTGACTTTC.

The chain has TRBV5-4 and TRBJ1-5; maybe TRBD1 (5 bases). CDR3 length equals 15 residues. With 0 bases removed from V and 4 bases from J, the gap between germline ends came to 11 bases. Germline V lookup: CDR1 SGHNT, CDR2 YYREEE (reference sequence). The CDR3 sequence: CASSLAGGVNQPQHF. CDR3 bases: TGTGCCAGCAGCTTGGCGGGGGGGGTGAATCAGCCCCAGCATTTT.

The gene calls are TRBV15 and TRBJ1-3; D perhaps matches TRBD1 (6 bases). V lost 1 base, J lost 2 bases, and 6 bases lay in between. The CDR3 runs to 14 residues. Looked up from germline, CDR1 is LNHNV and CDR2 is YYDKDF (reference sequence). The CDR3 DNA reads as TGTGCCACCAGCAGAGGGGGGCCTGGAAACACCATATATTTT. Its translation is CATSRGGPGNTIYF.

This chain joins TRBV5-8 and TRBJ2-7, with D perhaps TRBD1 (6 bases). Germline loops: CDR1 SGHTS, CDR2 YDEGEE. CDR3 size: 14 residues. V lost 6 bases and J 1 base, leaving 14 bases between the germline ends. The CDR3 DNA reads as TGTGCCAGCATCATGCTGGGGGCTTCCTACGAGCAGTACTTC. Protein product: CASIMLGASYEQYF.

The chain joins TRBV4-1 to TRBJ2-5; tentatively, D is TRBD2 (5 bases). Looked up from germline, CDR1 is MGHRA and CDR2 is YSYEKL. V gave up 2 bases and J gave up 5 bases, with 12 bases separating them. The CDR3 contains 14 residues. The CDR3 DNA is TGCGCCAGCAGCCAAACCCCTAGCCGTGAGACCCAGTACTTC. Protein: CASSQTPSRETQYF.

This chain links TRBV5-5 with TRBJ1-6; D remains ambiguous. This CDR3 has 14 residues. CDR1 is SGHKS, CDR2 YYEKEE, per germline (reference sequence). The germline V and J ends were trimmed by 0 bases and 4 bases, with 5 bases remaining between them. The CDR3 is CASSLEQYNSPLHF. The CDR3 coding sequence is TGTGCCAGCAGCTTGGAACAGTATAATTCACCCCTCCACTTT.

This clone was detected only once. The V gene is TRBV9, the J gene TRBJ2-3; 13 positions agree with TRBD2. This CDR3 has 16 residues. V was pared by 4 bases and J by 4 bases, with 6 bases of the junction left unmatched. CDR1 is SGDLS and CDR2 is YYNGEE in the germline V gene. The CDR3 region has the DNA TGTGCCAGCAGCCCCCGGACTAGCGGGGGATCAGATACGCAGTATTTT. Residues: CASSPRTSGGSDTQYF.

This chain uses TRBV19 with TRBJ1-1; D remains unclear. Germline CDR1 LNHDA, CDR2 SQIVND (reference sequence). V was cut by 6 bases and J by 2 bases, with 16 bases left in between. CDR3 size: 15 residues. Here the CDR3 DNA reads TGTGCCAGTAGACCCGCTTGGGGAGGTAACACTGAAGCTTTCTTT. Protein: CASRPAWGGNTEAFF.

The V and J genes are TRBV15 and TRBJ2-2; 9 bases align to TRBD1. Germline assignment: CDR1 LNHNV and CDR2 YYDKDF (reference sequence). V trimming: 5 bases; J trimming: 0 bases; junction bases outside the gene matches: 10. The CDR3 spans 18 residues. In DNA, the CDR3 is TGTGCCACCAGCGGCCCGACAGGGGGGAACGCGAACACCGGGGAGCTGTTTTTT. Translating it yields CATSGPTGGNANTGELFF.

The chain employs TRBV27 and TRBJ2-7; D gene ambiguous. The germline V gene encodes CDR1 MNHEY and CDR2 SMNVEV (reference sequence). The germline V and J ends were trimmed by 7 bases and 4 bases, with 17 bases remaining between them. This CDR3 has 14 residues. CDR3 loop: CASTTFLGEYEQYF. For the CDR3, the DNA is TGTGCCAGCACTACCTTTCTGGGCGAATACGAGCAGTACTTC.

In nucleotides, the CDR3 is TGTGCCAGCTCACAACAGGGACAGGCCTCCTACGAGCAGTACTTC. Protein: CASSQQGQASYEQYF. This chain joins TRBV18 and TRBJ2-7; 8 nucleotides match TRBD1. Germline assignment: CDR1 KGHSH and CDR2 LQKENI. CDR3 size: 15 residues. V lost 4 bases and J lost 0; bases outside the gene matches: 5. The full variable domain, in which reference TRBV18 and TRBJ2-7 provide the parts outside the CDR3, is NAGVMQNPRHLVRRRGQEARLRCSPMKGHSHVYWYRQLPEEGLKFMVYLQKENIIDESGMPKERFSAEFPKEGPSILRIQQVVRGDSAAYFCASSQQGQASYEQYFGPGTRLTVT.

A remark on this clone: The same CDR3 also results from other DNA sequences found in this sample. The genes are TRBV30 and TRBJ1-2; TRBD1 matches at 7 bases. The ends lost 2 bases at V and 0 bases at J; junction bases unmatched: 3. This CDR3 is 14 amino acids long. Germline values: CDR1 GTSNPN, CDR2 SVGIG (reference sequence). CDR3 sequence (DNA): TGTGCCTGGAGTTTGACAGGGACTAACTATGGCTACACCTTC. This encodes CAWSLTGTNYGYTF.

Worth noting for this clone: The junction differs from germline at one of its ends, possibly a read error. The chain recombines TRBV7-7 with TRBJ2-1; 7 bases match TRBD1. The V gene's germline CDR1 is SSHAT and CDR2 FNYEAQ (reference sequence). This CDR3 comprises 13 residues. The CDR3 reads CASSLDRWNEQFF. CDR3 in DNA: TGTGCTAGCAGCTTGGACAGGTGGAATGAGCAGTTCTTC.

This clone appeared a single time. The V call is TRBV18, the J call TRBJ1-1; D ambiguous. V lost 3 bases and J lost 5, with 22 bases in between. The CDR3 is made up of 17 amino acids. CDR1 KGHSH and CDR2 LQKENI come from the germline V gene. CDR3 DNA: TGTGCCAGCTCACCGAAGTCCCTATTCCGTCGATGGACTGAAGCTTTCTTT. It encodes CASSPKSLFRRWTEAFF.

A single count supports this clone. The chain employs TRBV7-2 and TRBJ2-1; TRBD1 matches at 12 bases. CDR3 size: 16 residues. CDR1 and CDR2 from the germline V gene are SGHTA and FQGNSA. V lost 5 bases, J lost 8 bases, and 10 bases stayed unmatched. CDR3 bases: TGTGCCAGCAGCCAACATGGGACAGGGGGCATCGATGAGCAGTTCTTC. It yields the protein CASSQHGTGGIDEQFF.

V gene TRBV28 combines with J gene TRBJ2-3; D is uncertain. The length of the CDR3 is 14 residues. Germline V gene lookup returns CDR1 MDHEN and CDR2 SYDVKM. V gave up 3 bases and J gave up 6 bases, with 13 bases separating them. CDR3 nucleotide sequence: TGTGCCAGCAGTTTTAGTCCCGTTCTGGATACGCAGTATTTT. The encoded protein is CASSFSPVLDTQYF.

The gene calls are TRBV7-9 and TRBJ2-3; possibly TRBD1 for D (7 bases). CDR3 length: 11 residues. Trimming shortened V by 8 bases and J by 9 bases, and 12 bases separated the two germline ends. Germline loops: CDR1 SEHNR, CDR2 FQNEAQ (reference sequence). The CDR3, as DNA: TGTGCCAGCCAGGGGGGTGAAACGCAGTATTTT. This gives the protein CASQGGETQYF.

CDR3 sequence: CASSPAGTWGYNEQFF. CDR3 nucleotides: TGTGCCAGCAGCCCAGCAGGGACTTGGGGTTACAATGAGCAGTTCTTC. The rearrangement joins TRBV7-2 to TRBJ2-1; maybe TRBD2 (6 bases). The germline V gene has CDR1 SGHTA and CDR2 FQGNSA. Trimming removed 5 bases from V and 4 bases from J, with 18 bases in between. This CDR3 is built from 16 residues.

This clone appeared a few times. V gene TRBV28 combines with J gene TRBJ1-1; D may be TRBD1 (5 bases). Trimming stripped 6 bases from V and 0 bases from J, with 11 bases between. This CDR3 is 14 amino acids long. Germline loops: CDR1 MDHEN, CDR2 SYDVKM. The CDR3 coding sequence is TGTGCCAGCAGCCACGGGGGGGTGAACACTGAAGCTTTCTTT. It codes for CASSHGGVNTEAFF.

The chain employs TRBV5-6 and TRBJ1-4; no definite D call. There are 16 residues in the CDR3. CDR1 and CDR2 from the germline V gene are SGHDT and YYEEEE. Deletions cut 2 bases from V and 6 bases from J, with 17 bases between. CDR3 coding DNA: TGTGCCAGCAGCTTCGTCGGAGGGCGCGTTGATGAAAAACTGTTTTTT. Its protein product is CASSFVGGRVDEKLFF.

The rearrangement links TRBV7-9 to TRBJ1-6, with 7 nucleotides matching TRBD1. This CDR3 has 14 residues. V was clipped by 5 bases and J by 5 bases; unmatched bases: 3. Germline lookup yields CDR1 SEHNR and CDR2 FQNEAQ (reference sequence). The CDR3, as DNA: TGTGCCAGCAGCCTCGGGACAGATAATTCACCCCTCCACTTT. Translating it yields CASSLGTDNSPLHF.

The gene calls are TRBV18 and TRBJ1-1; D call uncertain. Trimming shortened V by 3 bases and J by 1 base, and 9 bases separated the two germline ends. The CDR3 runs to 14 residues. Looked up from germline, CDR1 is KGHSH and CDR2 is LQKENI. CDR3 bases: TGTGCCAGCTCACCCCGTAAAGCGAACACTGAAGCTTTCTTT. Protein: CASSPRKANTEAFF.

This chain uses TRBV2 with TRBJ1-4, with D perhaps TRBD1 (6 bases). V lost 4 bases and J 7 bases, leaving 13 bases between the germline ends. CDR1 is SNHLY, CDR2 FYNNEI, per germline. The CDR3 has 14 residues. The CDR3 nucleotides are TGTGCCAGCAGTGGTGGGACACTGTCTGAAAAACTGTTTTTT. Protein: CASSGGTLSEKLFF.

The chain links TRBV5-1 to TRBJ2-2, with 9 bases lining up with TRBD1. Germline-derived CDR1 and CDR2 are SGHRS and YFSETQ. The CDR3 has 15 amino acids. Trimming at V came to 0 bases and at J to 3 bases, leaving 0 bases not matched to a gene. CDR3 DNA sequence: TGCGCCAGCAGCTTGGGACAGGGGGACACCGGGGAGCTGTTTTTT. Its translation: CASSLGQGDTGELFF.

The J gene is TRBJ2-3, the V gene TRBV7-9; unclear D gene. The CDR3 runs 16 residues. CDR1 is SEHNR, CDR2 FQNEAQ, per germline (reference sequence). Trimming stripped 5 bases from V and 0 bases from J, with 15 bases between. CDR3 residues: CASSPPGKPSTDTQYF. The CDR3 coding sequence is TGTGCCAGCAGCCCCCCAGGCAAACCTAGCACAGATACGCAGTATTTT.

The chain has TRBV3-1 (or the pseudogene TRBV3-2) and TRBJ2-2, with 9 bases aligning to TRBD2. V trimming: 3 bases; J trimming: 2 bases; junction bases outside the gene matches: 7. Germline V gives CDR1 LGHDT, CDR2 YNNKEL (reference sequence). The CDR3 covers 17 residues. As DNA, the CDR3 is TGTGCCAGCAGCCACGGAGGTAGCGGGGGTAACACCGGGGAGCTGTTTTTT. Its translation is CASSHGGSGGNTGELFF.

V is TRBV19 and J is TRBJ1-1, with 7 bases identical to TRBD1. CDR1 and CDR2 from the germline V gene are LNHDA and SQIVND (reference sequence). This CDR3 is 15 amino acids long. The V gene end was trimmed by 3 bases and the J gene end by 4 bases; junction bases not matched to a gene: 8. Here the CDR3 DNA reads TGTGCCAGTAGTATCGCTGGAGGGGGCCCCACTGAAGCTTTCTTT. It is translated as CASSIAGGGPTEAFF.

This clone has just a few counts. CDR3 in amino acids: CASSLHRGRDTEAFF. The CDR3, as DNA: TGTGCCAGCTCACTTCACAGGGGGCGCGACACTGAAGCTTTCTTT. The genes are TRBV18 and TRBJ1-1; the match to TRBD1 covers 9 bases. CDR1 and CDR2 (germline): KGHSH, LQKENI. J was trimmed by 3 bases and V by 4 bases; bases with no gene match: 6. The CDR3 consists of 15 residues.

This chain joins TRBV15 and TRBJ1-4; tentatively, D is TRBD1 (5 bases). The CDR3 runs to 17 residues. Germline CDR1 is LNHNV and CDR2 is YYDKDF (reference sequence). V was shortened by 0 bases and J by 0 bases, with 11 bases between the two germline ends. CDR3 protein: CATSRDPGLATNEKLFF. The CDR3 DNA is TGTGCCACCAGCAGAGATCCGGGACTCGCAACTAATGAAAAACTGTTTTTT.

The CDR3 sequence is CASSRGAQLASSTDTQYF. In DNA, the CDR3 is TGTGCCAGCAGCCGCGGTGCCCAACTAGCGTCTAGCACAGATACGCAGTATTTT. This chain uses TRBV3-1 (or the pseudogene TRBV3-2) with TRBJ2-3; 7 bases line up with TRBD2. The germline V gene has CDR1 LGHDT and CDR2 YNNKEL (reference sequence). V lost 4 bases, J lost 0 bases, and 13 bases stayed unmatched. CDR3 length equals 18 residues.

This rearrangement joins TRBV3-1 (or the pseudogene TRBV3-2) to TRBJ2-1, with 11 nucleotides matching TRBD2. Per germline, CDR1 LGHDT and CDR2 YNNKEL (reference sequence). The junction had 9 bases not matched to a gene; V was cut back by 4 bases and J by 10 bases. CDR3 length equals 15 residues. The CDR3 bases are TGTGCCAGCAGCCCAAACCTAGCGGGGGGTGGGGAGCAGTTCTTC. This sequence encodes CASSPNLAGGGEQFF.

CDR3 sequence: CASSPQADQPQHF. In DNA, the CDR3 is TGTGCCAGCAGCCCCCAGGCCGATCAGCCCCAGCATTTT. The chain recombines TRBV7-3 with TRBJ1-5; no clear D gene. The CDR3 is 13 amino acids. V was shortened by 5 bases and J by 5 bases, with 10 bases between the two germline ends. In germline, CDR1 is SGHTA, CDR2 FQGTGA.